The T cell receptor (beta chain) under discussion was sequenced for a study of control samples from healthy donors and cancer patients. The CDR3 is 16 residues long. The germline V gene encodes CDR1 LGHDT and CDR2 YNNKEL (reference sequence). Trimming removed 1 base from V and 0 bases from J, with 10 bases in between. Clones were sequenced by immunoSEQ multiplex PCR, and TCRdb holds only the in-frame ones, with some missing. The sample records tens of thousands of clones, 90% being singletons. This sequence joins TRBV3-1 (or the pseudogene TRBV3-2) and TRBJ1-5; the D gene is possibly TRBD1 (5 bases). Input material: blood. This TCR was sampled from a woman aged 18-35 years in good health. CDR3 sequence (DNA): TGTGCCAGCAGCCAAGCCGGGGCTCATAGCAATCAGCCCCAGCATTTT. Translating gives CASSQAGAHSNQPQHF.